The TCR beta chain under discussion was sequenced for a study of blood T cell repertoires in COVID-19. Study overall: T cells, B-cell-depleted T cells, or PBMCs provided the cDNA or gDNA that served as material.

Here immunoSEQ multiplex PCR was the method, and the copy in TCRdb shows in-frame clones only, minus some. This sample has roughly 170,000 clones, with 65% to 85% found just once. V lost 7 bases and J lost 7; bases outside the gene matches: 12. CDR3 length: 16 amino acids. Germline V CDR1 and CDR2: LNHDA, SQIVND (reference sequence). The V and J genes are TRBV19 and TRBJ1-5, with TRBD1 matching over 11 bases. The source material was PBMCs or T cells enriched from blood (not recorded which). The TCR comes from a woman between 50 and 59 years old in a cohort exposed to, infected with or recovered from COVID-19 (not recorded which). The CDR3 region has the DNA TGTGCCAGTACCCCAACCAGGACAGGGGGCATCCAGCCCCAGCATTTT. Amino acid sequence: CASTPTRTGGIQPQHF. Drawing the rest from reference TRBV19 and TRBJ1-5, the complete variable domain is DGGITQSPKYLFRKEGQNVTLSCEQNLNHDAMYWYRQDPGQGLRLIYYSQIVNDFQKGDIAEGYSVSREKKESFPLTVTSAQKNPTAFYLCASTPTRTGGIQPQHFGDGTRLSIL.